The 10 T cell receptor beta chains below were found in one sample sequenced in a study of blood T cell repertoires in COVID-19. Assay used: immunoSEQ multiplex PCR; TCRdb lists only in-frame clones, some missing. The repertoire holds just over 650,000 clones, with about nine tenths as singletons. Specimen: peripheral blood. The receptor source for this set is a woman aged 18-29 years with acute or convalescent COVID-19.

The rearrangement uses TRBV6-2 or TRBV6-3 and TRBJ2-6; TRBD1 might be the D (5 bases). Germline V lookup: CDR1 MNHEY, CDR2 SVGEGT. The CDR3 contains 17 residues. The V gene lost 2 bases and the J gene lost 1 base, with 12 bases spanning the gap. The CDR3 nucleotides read TGTGCCAGCAGTTACGCAGGACACCGTTCTGGGGCCAACGTCCTGACTTTC. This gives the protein CASSYAGHRSGANVLTF.

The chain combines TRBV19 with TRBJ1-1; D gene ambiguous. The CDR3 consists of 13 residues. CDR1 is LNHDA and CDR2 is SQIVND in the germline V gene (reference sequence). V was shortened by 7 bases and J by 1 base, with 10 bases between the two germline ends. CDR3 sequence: CASTRTENTEAFF. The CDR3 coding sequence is TGTGCCAGTACCAGGACTGAGAACACTGAAGCTTTCTTT.

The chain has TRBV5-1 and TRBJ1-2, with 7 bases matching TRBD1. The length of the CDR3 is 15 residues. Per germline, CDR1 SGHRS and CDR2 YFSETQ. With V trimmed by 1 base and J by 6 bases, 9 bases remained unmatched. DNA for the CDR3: TGCGCCAGCAGCTTGACAGGGGTCGCCAGAAATGGCTACACCTTC. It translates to CASSLTGVARNGYTF.

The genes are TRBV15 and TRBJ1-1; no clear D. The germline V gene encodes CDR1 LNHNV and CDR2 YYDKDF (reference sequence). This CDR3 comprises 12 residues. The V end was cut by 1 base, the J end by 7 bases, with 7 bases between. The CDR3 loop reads CATSRVQNEAFF. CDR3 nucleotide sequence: TGTGCCACCAGCAGAGTTCAGAATGAAGCTTTCTTT.

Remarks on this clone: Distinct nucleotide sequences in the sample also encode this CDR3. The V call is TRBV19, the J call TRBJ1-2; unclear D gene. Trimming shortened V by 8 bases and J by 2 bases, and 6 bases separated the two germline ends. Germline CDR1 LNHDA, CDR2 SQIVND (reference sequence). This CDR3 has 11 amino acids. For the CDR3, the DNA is TGTGCCAGTCGGTTGAACTATGGCTACACCTTC. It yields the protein CASRLNYGYTF.

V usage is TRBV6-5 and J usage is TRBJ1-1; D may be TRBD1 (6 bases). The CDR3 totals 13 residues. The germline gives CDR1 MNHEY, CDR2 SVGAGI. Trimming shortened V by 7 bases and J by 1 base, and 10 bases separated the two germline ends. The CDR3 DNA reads TGTGCCAGCAATAACAGGGAGAACACTGAAGCTTTCTTT. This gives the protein CASNNRENTEAFF.

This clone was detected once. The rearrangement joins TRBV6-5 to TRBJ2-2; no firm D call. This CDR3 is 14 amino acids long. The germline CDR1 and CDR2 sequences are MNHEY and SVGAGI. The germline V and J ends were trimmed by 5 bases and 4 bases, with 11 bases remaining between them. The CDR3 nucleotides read TGTGCCAGCAGTCTTAGATCCGGCACCGGGGAGCTGTTTTTT. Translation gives CASSLRSGTGELFF.

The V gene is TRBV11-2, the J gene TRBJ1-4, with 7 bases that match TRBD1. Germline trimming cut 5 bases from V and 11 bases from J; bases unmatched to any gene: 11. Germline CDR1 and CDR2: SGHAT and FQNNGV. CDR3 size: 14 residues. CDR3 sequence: CASSPGRTGWKLFF. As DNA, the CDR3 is TGTGCCAGCAGCCCGGGTCGGACAGGTTGGAAACTGTTTTTT. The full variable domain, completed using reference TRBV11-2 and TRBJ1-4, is EAGVAQSPRYKIIEKRQSVAFWCNPISGHATLYWYQQILGQGPKLLIQFQNNGVVDDSQLPKDRFSAERLKGVDSTLKIQPAKLEDSAVYLCASSPGRTGWKLFFGSGTQLSVL.

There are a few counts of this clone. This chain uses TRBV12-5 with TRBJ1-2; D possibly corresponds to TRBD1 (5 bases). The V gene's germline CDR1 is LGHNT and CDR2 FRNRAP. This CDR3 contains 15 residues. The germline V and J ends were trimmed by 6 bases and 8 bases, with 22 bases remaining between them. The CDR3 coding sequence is TGTGCTAGTGGGAGACCCGGGGACCCCGGGGGAGGCTACACCTTC. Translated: CASGRPGDPGGGYTF.

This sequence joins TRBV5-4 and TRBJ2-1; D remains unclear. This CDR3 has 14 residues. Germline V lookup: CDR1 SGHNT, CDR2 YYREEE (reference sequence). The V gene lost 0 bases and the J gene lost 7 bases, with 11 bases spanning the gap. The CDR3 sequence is CASSLGLPENEQFF. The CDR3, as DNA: TGTGCCAGCAGCTTGGGTTTGCCAGAAAATGAGCAGTTCTTC.